These 27 T cell receptor beta chains were sequenced from one sample in a study of T cells in women clearing cervical HPV infection. Generated by immunoSEQ multiplex PCR, the TCRdb table keeps only in-frame clones and is missing some. The sample totals roughly 30,000 clones; its top ten clones hold more than 8%. Sequencing input: blood buffy coat. These receptors originate from a woman between 18 and 70 years old with a cervical HPV16 infection that either progressed to CIN3+ or cleared (not recorded which).

CDR3 DNA, as far as it was read: TGCAGTGCTAGACCCCTGACAGGGGGCGATCCTGGC. This sequence encodes CSARPLTGGDPG. From start to end, the CDR3 is CSARPLTGGDPGYTF. The V gene is TRBV20-1, the J gene TRBJ1-2, with 10 bases identical to TRBD1. The CDR3 end falls 3 residues outside the read, so it is completed with the germline J gene. Germline assignment: CDR1 DFQATT and CDR2 SNEGSKA (reference sequence). The junction had 10 bases not matched to a gene; V was cut back by 2 bases and J by 7 bases. The CDR3 is made up of 15 amino acids.

Comment on this clone: The read finishes 3 residues shy of the CDR3 end, and the germline J gene is used to complete it. The chain is built from TRBV7-9 and TRBJ1-2; TRBD1 is a possible D gene (6 bases). Germline values: CDR1 SEHNR, CDR2 FQNEAQ (reference sequence). The CDR3 extends over 12 amino acids. The covered CDR3 bases are TGTGCCAGCAGCTCGACAGGTCATGAC. Its protein is CASSSTGHD. The full CDR3 protein is CASSSTGHDYTF. Looking up the rest from reference TRBV7-9 and TRBJ1-2 gives the full variable domain: DTGVSQNPRHKITKRGQNVTFRCDPISEHNRLYWYRQTLGQGPEFLTYFQNEAQLEKSRLLSDRFSAERPKGSFSTLEIQRTEQGDSAMYLCASSSTGHDYTFGSGTRLTVV.

Of note for this clone: The CDR3 end falls 3 residues outside the read, so it is completed with the germline J gene. J is TRBJ2-7 and V is TRBV18; possible D gene TRBD1, 5 bases. V gave up 4 bases and J gave up 2 bases, with 12 bases separating them. This CDR3 contains 14 residues. From germline, CDR1 is KGHSH and CDR2 LQKENI. The CDR3 is CASSRGAATYEQYF. The CDR3 bases that were read are TGTGCCAGCTCACGTGGGGCCGCAACCTACGAG.

On this clone itself: The CDR3 end lies 3 residues beyond the end of the read and is filled in from the germline J gene. This chain connects TRBV5-6 to TRBJ2-5; D gene uncertain. Germline CDR1 is SGHDT and CDR2 is YYEEEE. The CDR3 runs 13 residues. V was shortened by 1 base and J by 5 bases, with 9 bases between the two germline ends. The CDR3 here is CASSLFAGETQYF. Partial CDR3 DNA: TGTGCCAGCAGCTTGTTCGCCGGGGAGACC. Together with reference TRBV5-6 and TRBJ2-5, the CDR3 gives the full variable domain: DAGVTQSPTHLIKTRGQQVTLRCSPKSGHDTVSWYQQALGQGPQFIFQYYEEEERQRGNFPDRFSGHQFPNYSSELNVNALLLGDSALYLCASSLFAGETQYFGPGTRLLVL.

On this clone itself: The read terminates 3 residues before the CDR3 end, so the remaining end is supplied by the germline J gene. The chain is built from TRBV29-1 and TRBJ1-1; 10 bases are a match to TRBD1. This CDR3 region has 14 residues. In germline, CDR1 is SQVTM, CDR2 ANQGSEA. V lost 6 bases, J lost 1 base, and 5 bases stayed unmatched. This chain's CDR3 is CSVLTGGANTEAFF. The CDR3 bases that were read are TGCAGCGTGTTGACAGGGGGCGCGAACACTGAA.

CDR3 residues: CASQGRGLATNEKLFF. The DNA read from the CDR3 is TGTGCCAGCCAAGGCAGGGGGCTGGCGACTAATGAAAAG. The chain is built from TRBV2 and TRBJ2-2; TRBD1 matches 8 bases. With the read ending 3 residues before the CDR3 end, the germline J gene is used to fill in that end. This CDR3 contains 16 residues. The V gene's germline CDR1 is SNHLY and CDR2 FYNNEI.

With respect to this clone: The read halts 3 residues ahead of the CDR3 end, with the missing end drawn from the germline J gene. The J gene is TRBJ1-6, the V gene TRBV20-1; 7 bases align to TRBD1. The J segment lost 1 base and the V segment lost 3 bases, leaving 21 bases of the junction unmatched. Germline lookup yields CDR1 DFQATT and CDR2 SNEGSKA (reference sequence). The CDR3 runs 21 residues. CDR3 DNA, as far as it was read: TGCAGTGCTAGGGGACCGGGACAGCATGGAACACAGGGGTCCTATAATTCACCC. This translates into CSARGPGQHGTQGSYNSP. The full-length CDR3 reads as CSARGPGQHGTQGSYNSPLHF.

On this clone: The missing CDR3 end, 3 residues past where the read stops, is filled in from the germline J gene. This sequence joins TRBV20-1 and TRBJ2-1, with 8 bases aligning to TRBD2. The CDR3 totals 15 residues. The junction had 16 bases not matched to a gene; V was cut back by 7 bases and J by 8 bases. Germline assignment: CDR1 DFQATT and CDR2 SNEGSKA (reference sequence). CDR3 sequence: CSVVLPLSGNYEQFF. The CDR3 bases that were read are TGCAGTGTAGTTTTGCCCCTTAGCGGGAACTATGAG.

Of note for this clone: The CDR3 is cut off 3 residues early in the read; its end comes from the germline J gene. The chain employs TRBV7-2 and TRBJ2-3; D gene ambiguous. The CDR3 contains 13 residues. V shed 5 bases and J shed 6 bases, with 12 bases lying between them. The germline V gene has CDR1 SGHTA and CDR2 FQGNSA. CDR3 region: CASSLVLFDTQYF. The DNA read from the CDR3 is TGTGCCAGCAGCCTTGTCTTGTTCGATACG. The whole variable domain, filled in from reference TRBV7-2 and TRBJ2-3, reads GAGVSQSPSNKVTEKGKDVELRCDPISGHTALYWYRQSLGQGLEFLIYFQGNSAPDKSGLPSDRFSAERTGGSVSTLTIQRTQQEDSAVYLCASSLVLFDTQYFGPGTRLTVL.

A remark on this clone: The read gets to within 3 residues of the CDR3 end, and the germline J gene fills in the rest. The rearrangement uses TRBV7-6 and TRBJ2-2; D tentatively fits TRBD1 or TRBD2 (5 bases each). This CDR3 has 15 residues. Looked up from germline, CDR1 is SGHVS and CDR2 is FNYEAQ. CDR3 in amino acids: CASSGERSGANVLFF. The part of the CDR3 DNA that was read is TGTGCCAGCAGCGGGGAGCGCTCTGGGGCCAACGTG.

This clone is deemed medium-sized (0.01 to 0.1%) by its frequency. The DNA read from the CDR3 is TGTGCCAGCAGCCAAACGCTAAATGAG. This codes for CASSQTLNE. The entire CDR3 reads CASSQTLNEQFF. The V and J genes are TRBV12-3 or TRBV12-4 and TRBJ2-1; D not certain. The observed sequence ends 3 residues before the CDR3 terminus, with the missing tail filled in from the germline J gene. There are 12 residues in the CDR3. The V end was cut by 6 bases, the J end by 7 bases, with 10 bases between.

In the case of this clone: The junction departs from germline at one end; a sequencing error may be responsible. The CDR3 goes on 3 residues after the read ends, and that part is filled in from the germline J gene. The chain carries TRBV6-4 and TRBJ2-1; 10 nucleotides agree with TRBD2. The CDR3 spans 15 residues. The germline V gene has CDR1 MRHNA and CDR2 SNTAGT. The DNA read from the CDR3 is TGTGTCAGCAGCTCCCTAGCGGGGGCGTACAATGAG. Translated, it gives CVSSSLAGAYNE. The entire CDR3 protein is CVSSSLAGAYNEQFF.

With regard to this clone: Other DNA sequences in the same sample also yield this CDR3. The CDR3 sequence is CASSIIGGFETAFF. Incomplete CDR3 DNA: TGTGCCAGTAGTATCATAGGGGGCTTTGAGACA. The V and J genes are TRBV19 and TRBJ1-1; the match to TRBD1 covers 7 bases. The DNA ends 3 residues before the CDR3 does, and the rest of the CDR3 is filled in from the germline J gene. CDR1 is LNHDA and CDR2 is SQIVND in the germline V gene (reference sequence). This CDR3 contains 14 residues. Full variable domain (rest looked up from reference TRBV19 and TRBJ1-1): DGGITQSPKYLFRKEGQNVTLSCEQNLNHDAMYWYRQDPGQGLRLIYYSQIVNDFQKGDIAEGYSVSREKKESFPLTVTSAQKNPTAFYLCASSIIGGFETAFFGQGTRLTVV.

To note about this clone: The read stops 3 residues short of the end of the CDR3; the missing end is completed from the germline J gene. The chain joins TRBV19 to TRBJ2-3, with TRBD2 identical over 7 bases. CDR1 LNHDA and CDR2 SQIVND come from the germline V gene (reference sequence). V lost 6 bases to trimming and J lost 6 bases; unmatched junction nucleotides: 15. This CDR3 is 16 amino acids long. The CDR3 spells CASSRDDGGSSDTQYF. The covered CDR3 bases are TGTGCCAGTAGCCGAGACGACGGCGGGAGCTCGGATACG.

A remark on this clone: Read sequence stops 3 residues before the CDR3 end, and the germline J gene provides the missing end. The chain links TRBV7-2 to TRBJ1-2, with D maybe TRBD1 (5 bases). The CDR3 spans 12 residues. Germline V gives CDR1 SGHTA, CDR2 FQGNSA. CDR3 DNA (partial): TGTGCCAGCAGCTATAGGGCGGGGGAC. Residues: CASSYRAGD. The CDR3 reads in full as CASSYRAGDYTF.

A note on this clone: The sequence runs out 3 residues before the end of the CDR3; the remainder is reconstructed from the germline J gene. The genes are TRBV6-2 or TRBV6-3 and TRBJ1-1; D remains ambiguous. Trimming cost V 2 bases and J 1 base, with 11 bases left between them. Germline-derived CDR1 and CDR2 are MNHEY and SVGEGT. CDR3 length equals 15 residues. The CDR3 protein is CASSYPSLKNTEAFF. The sequenced part of the CDR3 DNA is TGTGCCAGCAGTTACCCGAGCCTTAAGAACACTGAA.

As regards this clone: The CDR3 is cut off 3 residues early in the read; its end comes from the germline J gene. The rearrangement uses TRBV14 and TRBJ1-6; D is possibly TRBD1 (6 bases). CDR3 length: 18 residues. CDR1 is SGHDN, CDR2 FVKESK, per germline. Deletions cut 0 bases from V and 0 bases from J, with 12 bases between. CDR3 amino acids: CASSQEAGASSYNSPLHF. The sequenced CDR3 bases are TGTGCCAGCAGCCAAGAGGCAGGGGCAAGCTCCTATAATTCACCC.

In the case of this clone: The read ends 3 residues early relative to the CDR3; the germline J gene fills the gap. The chain recombines TRBV6-2 or TRBV6-3 with TRBJ2-4; 8 bases match TRBD1. This CDR3 comprises 14 residues. In germline, CDR1 is MNHEY, CDR2 SVGEGT. The sequenced part of the CDR3 DNA is TGTGCCAGCAGCAAGGGACAGGCTAGGCTTGGT. It encodes CASSKGQARLG. The whole CDR3 sequence is CASSKGQARLGQYF.

Points on this clone: The DNA ends 3 residues before the CDR3 does, and the rest of the CDR3 is filled in from the germline J gene. The chain is built from TRBV5-1 and TRBJ2-5; weak D call: TRBD1 (5 bases). Trimming took off 2 bases at V and 4 bases at J, with 21 bases between the two ends. Per germline, CDR1 SGHRS and CDR2 YFSETQ. CDR3 length: 17 amino acids. The CDR3 bases that were read are TGCGCCAGCAGCTTAGGGGCACAGGAGCGCTCCGGAGAGACC. Translating gives CASSLGAQERSGET. The CDR3, in full, reads CASSLGAQERSGETQYF.

A remark on this clone: The read is 3 residues too short to cover the CDR3 end, so that end is filled in from the germline J gene. The chain joins TRBV7-3 to TRBJ2-3, with unresolved D. The CDR3 has 14 amino acids. Germline lookup yields CDR1 SGHTA and CDR2 FQGTGA. The CDR3 is CASSLTGSQETQYF. The CDR3 bases that were read are TGTGCCAGCAGCTTAACGGGCAGCCAAGAGACG.

To note about this clone: At one of its ends the junction is not consistent with the germline gene, which may arise from a read error. The read terminates 3 residues before the CDR3 end, so the remaining end is supplied by the germline J gene. This chain joins TRBV18 and TRBJ2-7; D not certain. The CDR3 covers 12 residues. CDR1 is KGHSH, CDR2 LQKENI, per germline. CDR3 residues: CASSSPTYEQYF. The part of the CDR3 DNA that was read is TGTGCCAGCTCATCACCTACCTACGAG.

This clone counts as medium-sized by frequency. The read terminates 3 residues ahead of where the CDR3 ends, so the germline J gene completes it. This chain links TRBV29-1 with TRBJ1-2; 7 bases match TRBD1. The germline CDR1 and CDR2 sequences are SQVTM and ANQGSEA. The CDR3 totals 11 residues. The sequenced CDR3 bases are TGCAGCGTTGAACCGGGACAGGGC. It encodes CSVEPGQG. In full, the CDR3 reads CSVEPGQGYTF. Full variable domain (rest looked up from reference TRBV29-1 and TRBJ1-2): SAVISQKPSRDICQRGTSLTIQCQVDSQVTMMFWYRQQPGQSLTLIATANQGSEATYESGFVIDKFPISRPNLTFSTLTVSNMSPEDSSIYLCSVEPGQGYTFGSGTRLTVV.

Note on this clone: The read gets to within 3 residues of the CDR3 end, and the germline J gene fills in the rest. The rearrangement links TRBV12-3 or TRBV12-4 to TRBJ2-5; 8 bases are shared with TRBD1. Trimming took 5 bases from V and 5 from J; bases not matched to a gene: 1. The CDR3 extends over 12 amino acids. The CDR3 sequence is CASSGDRETQYF. CDR3 DNA, as far as it was read: TGTGCCAGCAGTGGGGACAGGGAGACC.

Note on this clone: Read data end 3 residues before the CDR3 end; the end is taken from the germline J gene. The V gene is TRBV20-1, the J gene TRBJ1-6, with D possibly matching TRBD1 (5 bases). In germline, CDR1 is DFQATT, CDR2 SNEGSKA (reference sequence). The CDR3 runs 15 residues. Trimming pared 1 base from V and 5 bases from J, leaving 12 bases between. The part of the CDR3 DNA that was read is TGCAGTGCTAGAGGGGCAGGGAGAAATAATTCACCC. The encoded protein is CSARGAGRNNSP. The full CDR3 sequence reads CSARGAGRNNSPLHF.

On this clone itself: The read comes to an end 3 residues before the CDR3 does, leaving the germline J gene to fill in the end. The rearrangement joins TRBV20-1 to TRBJ1-5; possibly TRBD1 for D (5 bases). The length of the CDR3 is 14 residues. Trimming removed 5 bases from V and 0 bases from J, with 11 bases in between. Germline V lookup: CDR1 DFQATT, CDR2 SNEGSKA (reference sequence). Incomplete CDR3 DNA: TGCAGTGCTTCGTCGAGGGGTAGCAATCAGCCC. It is translated as CSASSRGSNQP. The full CDR3 reads CSASSRGSNQPQHF.

As concerns this clone: The read terminates 3 residues before the CDR3 end, so the remaining end is supplied by the germline J gene. The chain combines TRBV19 with TRBJ1-4, with 8 positions matching TRBD1. The V gene's germline CDR1 is LNHDA and CDR2 SQIVND (reference sequence). Unmatched junction bases numbered 5, after V lost 5 bases and J lost 3 bases. This CDR3 spans 15 amino acids. This chain's CDR3 is CASSSDRVANEKLFF. The sequenced CDR3 bases are TGTGCCAGTAGTTCGGACAGGGTCGCTAATGAAAAA.

Notes on this clone: With the read ending 3 residues before the CDR3 end, the germline J gene is used to fill in that end. The gene calls are TRBV19 and TRBJ1-6; D is uncertain. The V gene lost 7 bases and the J gene lost 0 bases, with 10 bases spanning the gap. This CDR3 comprises 15 residues. CDR1 is LNHDA, CDR2 SQIVND, per germline (reference sequence). The part of the CDR3 DNA that was read is TGTGCCAGTACCTCGCGGAGCTCCTATAATTCACCC. Residues: CASTSRSSYNSP. The full CDR3 reads CASTSRSSYNSPLHF.